This is a list of T cell receptor beta chains from one sample in a study of shared clonotypes between healthy human individuals. Only in-frame clones appear in the TCRdb table, and some are missing; sequencing was by immunoSEQ multiplex PCR. The profile shows millions of clones, 85% to 95% of them singletons. Material for sequencing was naive CD4+ T cells sorted from blood. The receptor source for this set is a man aged 18 to 29 in good health. Each CDR3 is given with its conserved first and last residue. D genes are given only for firm matches. Clone size is stated in some rows and not others, as once, few, many or a class when expanded.

clone_size	cdr3_length	d_call	j_call	v_call	cdr3_nt	cdr3_aa
NA	16	TRBD1	TRBJ2-2	TRBV5-4	TGTGCCAGCAGCTTGACAGGACAGGGGCACACCGGGGAGCTGTTTTTT	CASSLTGQGHTGELFF
NA	15	NA	TRBJ2-3	TRBV6-5	TGTGCCAGCAGTTACGGGCAAGCAAGTACAGATACGCAGTATTTT	CASSYGQASTDTQYF
NA	15	NA	TRBJ2-1	TRBV25-1	TGTGCCAGCAGTGAGGAGGGGTCTCCCTACAATGAGCAGTTCTTC	CASSEEGSPYNEQFF
NA	17	TRBD2	TRBJ2-3	TRBV5-1	TGCGCCAGCAGCTTGTTAATGACTAGCGGATTCACAGATACGCAGTATTTT	CASSLLMTSGFTDTQYF
NA	14	NA	TRBJ2-5	TRBV9	TGTGCCAGCAGCGTAGATACAGCACAAGAGACCCAGTACTTC	CASSVDTAQETQYF
NA	14	NA	TRBJ1-1	TRBV19	TGTGCCAGTAGTATGGCCAGGGTAGTCACTGAAGCTTTCTTT	CASSMARVVTEAFF
once	14	NA	TRBJ2-7	TRBV5-1	TGCGCCAGCAGCGCGACGATGGGTCCTGGCGAGCAGTACTTC	CASSATMGPGEQYF
NA	16	NA	TRBJ2-1	TRBV10-3	TGTGCCATCAGTGATTCGTCCAGGGGAGGGAATAATGAGCAGTTCTTC	CAISDSSRGGNNEQFF
NA	15	NA	TRBJ2-7	TRBV4-3	TGCGCCAGCAGCCAGAGTCAGGGGTACTTCTACGAGCAGTACTTC	CASSQSQGYFYEQYF
NA	15	NA	TRBJ1-4	TRBV7-8	TGTGCCAGCAGCTGGCGGGGGGCCACTAATGAAAAACTGTTTTTT	CASSWRGATNEKLFF
NA	14	TRBD1	TRBJ1-5	TRBV2	TGTGCCAGCAGTTCCACAGGGGGGAGGCAGCCCCAGCATTTT	CASSSTGGRQPQHF
NA	14	NA	TRBJ1-2	TRBV6-1	TGTGCCAGCAGTGTTGGGAGACAAAACTATGGCTACACCTTC	CASSVGRQNYGYTF
NA	16	TRBD1	TRBJ1-5	TRBV27	TGTGCCAGCAGTTTGAGGGCAGGGGGTAGCAATCAGCCCCAGCATTTT	CASSLRAGGSNQPQHF
NA	16	NA	TRBJ1-4	TRBV6-6	TGTGCCAGCAGTTACTTTGGGAAGAGAACTAATGAAAAACTGTTTTTT	CASSYFGKRTNEKLFF
NA	13	NA	TRBJ2-1	TRBV15	TGTGCCACCAGCATTCCGTCTCCGAGGGAGCAGTTCTTC	CATSIPSPREQFF
NA	16	TRBD1	TRBJ1-5	TRBV7-9	TGTGCCAGCAGCTCTACGCTCGGGACAGGGGTTCAGCCCCAGCATTTT	CASSSTLGTGVQPQHF
NA	15	NA	TRBJ1-6	TRBV9	TGTGCCAGCAGCCCCCAGAGCTCAATGGATTCACCCCTCCACTTT	CASSPQSSMDSPLHF
NA	16	NA	TRBJ2-7	TRBV7-2	TGTGCCAGCAGCCTCCCGATAGCGGAGGCTCCCTACGAGCAGTACTTC	CASSLPIAEAPYEQYF
NA	14	TRBD1	TRBJ2-7	TRBV6-6	TGTGCCACCTCAAGCCGGGACAGCTCCTACGAGCAGTACTTC	CATSSRDSSYEQYF
NA	16	TRBD2	TRBJ2-5	TRBV7-2	TGTGCCAGCAGCTTAGAAGGACTAGTAGGGTCCAAGACCCAGTACTTC	CASSLEGLVGSKTQYF
NA	14	NA	TRBJ2-5	TRBV6-5	TGTGCCAGCAGTTACGGGGGTTCTGGGGAGACCCAGTACTTC	CASSYGGSGETQYF
NA	15	NA	TRBJ1-4	TRBV2	TGTGCCAGCAGTGGGGGGGGCAGTTTCGGTGAAAAACTGTTTTTT	CASSGGGSFGEKLFF
NA	11	NA	TRBJ2-7	TRBV6-5	TGTGCCAGCAGTTATCTAGGAGAGCAGTACTTC	CASSYLGEQYF
NA	14	NA	TRBJ1-1	TRBV2	TGTGCCAGCAGTATCGGGGTCTACGGCACTGAAGCTTTCTTT	CASSIGVYGTEAFF
NA	16	TRBD2	TRBJ2-1	TRBV5-8	TGTGCCAGCAGCACCGGAGTGAGCGGGGGGTTAAATGAGCAGTTCTTC	CASSTGVSGGLNEQFF
NA	14	TRBD1	TRBJ2-7	TRBV6-1	TGTGCCACTACCGACAGGGGGGTCTCCTACGAGCAGTACTTC	CATTDRGVSYEQYF
NA	17	NA	TRBJ2-2	TRBV6-1	TGTGCCAGCAGTGAAGGCGCAGGCCCCGCGAACACCGGGGAGCTGTTTTTT	CASSEGAGPANTGELFF
NA	17	NA	TRBJ2-2	TRBV19	TGTGCCAGTAGAAGGGGACCCCGGAGAGAGAACACCGGGGAGCTGTTTTTT	CASRRGPRRENTGELFF
NA	11	NA	TRBJ1-4	TRBV7-9	TGTGCCAGCAGCTTAACCGAAAAACTGTTTTTT	CASSLTEKLFF